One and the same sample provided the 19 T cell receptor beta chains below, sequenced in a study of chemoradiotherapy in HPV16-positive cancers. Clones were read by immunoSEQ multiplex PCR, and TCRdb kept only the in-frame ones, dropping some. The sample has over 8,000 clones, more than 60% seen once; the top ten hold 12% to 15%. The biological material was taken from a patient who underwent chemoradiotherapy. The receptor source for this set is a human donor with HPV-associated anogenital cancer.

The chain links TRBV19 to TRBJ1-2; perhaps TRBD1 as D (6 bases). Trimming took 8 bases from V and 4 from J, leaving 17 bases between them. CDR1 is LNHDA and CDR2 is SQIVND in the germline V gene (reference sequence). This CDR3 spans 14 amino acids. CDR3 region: CASYNRALGYGYTF. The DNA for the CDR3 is TGTGCCAGTTATAACAGGGCTTTAGGCTATGGCTACACCTTC.

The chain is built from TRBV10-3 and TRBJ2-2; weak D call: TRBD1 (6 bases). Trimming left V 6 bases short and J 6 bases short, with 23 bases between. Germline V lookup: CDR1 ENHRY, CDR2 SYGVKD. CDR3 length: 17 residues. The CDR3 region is CAISRTQTGGLAGELFF. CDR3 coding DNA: TGTGCCATCAGCCGCACCCAGACAGGAGGATTGGCCGGGGAGCTGTTTTTT.

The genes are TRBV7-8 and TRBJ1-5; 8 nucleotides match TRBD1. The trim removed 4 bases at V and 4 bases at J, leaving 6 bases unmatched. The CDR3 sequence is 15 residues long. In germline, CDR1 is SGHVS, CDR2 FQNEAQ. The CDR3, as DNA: TGTGCCAGCAGCTCCCAGGGGGCCCCTAATCAGCCCCAGCATTTT. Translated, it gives CASSSQGAPNQPQHF.

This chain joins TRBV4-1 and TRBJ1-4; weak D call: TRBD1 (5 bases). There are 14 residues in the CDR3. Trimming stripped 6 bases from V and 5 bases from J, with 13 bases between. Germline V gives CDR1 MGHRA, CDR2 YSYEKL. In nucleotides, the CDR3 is TGCGCCAGCAGACCCACAGGCCCGAATGAAAAACTGTTTTTT. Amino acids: CASRPTGPNEKLFF.

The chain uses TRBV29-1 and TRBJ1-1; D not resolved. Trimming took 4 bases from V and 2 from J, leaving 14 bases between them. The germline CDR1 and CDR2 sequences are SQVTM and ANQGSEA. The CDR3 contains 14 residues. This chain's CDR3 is CSVASLLGNTEAFF. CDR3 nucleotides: TGCAGCGTTGCTAGTTTGCTAGGCAACACTGAAGCTTTCTTT.

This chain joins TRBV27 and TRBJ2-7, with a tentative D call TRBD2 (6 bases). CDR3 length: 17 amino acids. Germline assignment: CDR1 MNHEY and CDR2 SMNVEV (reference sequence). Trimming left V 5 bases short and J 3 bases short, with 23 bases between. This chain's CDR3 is CASSPRTGGGIHYEQYF. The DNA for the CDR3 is TGTGCCAGCAGTCCCCGCACAGGTGGCGGGATCCACTACGAGCAGTACTTC.

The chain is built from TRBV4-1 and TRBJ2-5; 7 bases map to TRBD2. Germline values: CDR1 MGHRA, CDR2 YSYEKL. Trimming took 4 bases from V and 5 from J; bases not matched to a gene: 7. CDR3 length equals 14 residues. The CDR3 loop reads CASSPRLAGETQYF. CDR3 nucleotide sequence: TGCGCCAGCAGCCCCCGACTAGCCGGGGAGACCCAGTACTTC.

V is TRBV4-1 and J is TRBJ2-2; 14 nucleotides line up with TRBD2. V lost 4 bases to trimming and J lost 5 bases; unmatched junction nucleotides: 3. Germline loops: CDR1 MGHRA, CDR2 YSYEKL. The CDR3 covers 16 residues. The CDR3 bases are TGCGCCAGCAGCCCTGGGACTAGCGGGGGTACCGGGGAGCTGTTTTTT. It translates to CASSPGTSGGTGELFF.

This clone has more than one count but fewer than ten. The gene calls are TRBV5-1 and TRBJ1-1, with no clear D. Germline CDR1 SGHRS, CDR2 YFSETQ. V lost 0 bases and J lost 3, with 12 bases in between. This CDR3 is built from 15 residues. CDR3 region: CASSLAEARYTEAFF. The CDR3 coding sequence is TGCGCCAGCAGCTTGGCCGAGGCCAGGTACACTGAAGCTTTCTTT.

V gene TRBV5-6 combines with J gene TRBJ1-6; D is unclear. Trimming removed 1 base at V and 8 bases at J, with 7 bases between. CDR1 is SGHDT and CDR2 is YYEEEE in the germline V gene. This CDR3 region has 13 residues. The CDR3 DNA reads TGTGCCAGCAGCTTGAACCCAGATTCACCCCTCCACTTT. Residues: CASSLNPDSPLHF. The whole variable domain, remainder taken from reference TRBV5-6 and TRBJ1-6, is DAGVTQSPTHLIKTRGQQVTLRCSPKSGHDTVSWYQQALGQGPQFIFQYYEEEERQRGNFPDRFSGHQFPNYSSELNVNALLLGDSALYLCASSLNPDSPLHFGNGTRLTVT.

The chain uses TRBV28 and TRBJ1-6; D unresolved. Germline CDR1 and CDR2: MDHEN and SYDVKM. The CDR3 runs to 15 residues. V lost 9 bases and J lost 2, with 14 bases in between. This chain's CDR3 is CASSRSPTYNSPLHF. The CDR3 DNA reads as TGTGCCAGTTCCCGCTCTCCAACCTATAATTCACCCCTCCACTTT.

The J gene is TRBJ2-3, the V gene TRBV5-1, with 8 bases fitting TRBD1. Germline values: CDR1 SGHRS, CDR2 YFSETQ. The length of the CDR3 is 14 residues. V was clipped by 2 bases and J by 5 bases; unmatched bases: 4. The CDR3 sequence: CASSFQGAQDTQYF. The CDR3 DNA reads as TGCGCCAGCAGCTTCCAGGGGGCGCAAGATACGCAGTATTTT.

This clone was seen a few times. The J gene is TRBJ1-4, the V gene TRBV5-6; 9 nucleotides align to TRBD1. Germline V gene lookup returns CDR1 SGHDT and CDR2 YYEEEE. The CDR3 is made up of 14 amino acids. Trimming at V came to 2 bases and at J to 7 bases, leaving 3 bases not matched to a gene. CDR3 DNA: TGTGCCAGCAGCTTACAGGGGGCGTTTGAAAAACTGTTTTTT. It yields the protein CASSLQGAFEKLFF.

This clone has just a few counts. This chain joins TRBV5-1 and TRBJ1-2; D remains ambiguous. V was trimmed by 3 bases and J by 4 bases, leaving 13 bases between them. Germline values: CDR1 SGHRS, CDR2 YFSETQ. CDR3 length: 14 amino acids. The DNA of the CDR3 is TGCGCCAGCAGCTACCCCGGGGAGGGCTATGGCTACACCTTC. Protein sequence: CASSYPGEGYGYTF. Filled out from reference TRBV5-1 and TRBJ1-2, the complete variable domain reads KAGVTQTPRYLIKTRGQQVTLSCSPISGHRSVSWYQQTPGQGLQFLFEYFSETQRNKGNFPGRFSGRQFSNSRSEMNVSTLELGDSALYLCASSYPGEGYGYTFGSGTRLTVV.

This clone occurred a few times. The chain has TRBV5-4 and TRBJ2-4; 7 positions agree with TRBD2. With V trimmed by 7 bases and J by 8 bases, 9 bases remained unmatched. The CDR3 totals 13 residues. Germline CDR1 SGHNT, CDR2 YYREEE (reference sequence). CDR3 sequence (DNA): TGTGCCAGCGCCTCCGGACTAGTAGACATTCAGTACTTC. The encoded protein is CASASGLVDIQYF.

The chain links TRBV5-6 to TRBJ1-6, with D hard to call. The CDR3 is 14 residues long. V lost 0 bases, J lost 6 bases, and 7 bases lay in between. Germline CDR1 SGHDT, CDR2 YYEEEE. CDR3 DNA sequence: TGTGCCAGCAGCTTGGTCACCCCTAATTCACCCCTCCACTTT. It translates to CASSLVTPNSPLHF.

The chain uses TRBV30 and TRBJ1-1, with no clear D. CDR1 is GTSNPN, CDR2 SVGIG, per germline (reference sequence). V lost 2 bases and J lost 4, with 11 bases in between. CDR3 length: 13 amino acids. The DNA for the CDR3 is TGTGCCTGGAGTTCAATGATGAGCACTGAAGCTTTCTTT. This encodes CAWSSMMSTEAFF.

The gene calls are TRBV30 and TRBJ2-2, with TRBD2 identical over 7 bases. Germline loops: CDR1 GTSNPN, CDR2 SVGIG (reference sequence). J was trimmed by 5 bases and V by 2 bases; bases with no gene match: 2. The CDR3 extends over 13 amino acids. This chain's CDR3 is CAWSTGGTGELFF. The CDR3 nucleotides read TGTGCCTGGAGTACGGGAGGTACCGGGGAGCTGTTTTTT.

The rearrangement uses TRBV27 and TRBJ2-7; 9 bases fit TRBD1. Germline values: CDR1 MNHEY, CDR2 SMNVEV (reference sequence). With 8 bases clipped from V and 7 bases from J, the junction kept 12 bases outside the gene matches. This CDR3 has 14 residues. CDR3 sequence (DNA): TGTGCCAGCGGCCCGGACAGGGGACGGGGAGAGCAGTACTTC. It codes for CASGPDRGRGEQYF.